One sample yielded the 2 T cell receptor beta chains listed below, sequenced in a study of blood T cell repertoires in COVID-19 (dated by TCRdb to about 2020). The library was made by the immunoSEQ multiplex PCR assay. Sourced from immuneACCESS, this table was stored by TCRdb with only in-frame sequences that have V and J called. A share of the clones is absent; for the studies checked, an unresolved V gene accounts for under half, and the remainder has no known explanation. The sample profile shows around 130,000 clones; roughly 80% of them were found once. The ten largest clones add up to 12% of the sample. The sample consisted of peripheral blood. These receptors were collected from a human donor in a cohort sampled during active COVID-19.

V usage is TRBV7-2 and J usage is TRBJ2-2, with no clear D. Per the germline V gene, CDR1 is SGHTA and CDR2 is FQGNSA. CDR3 length: 15 residues. V lost 2 bases to trimming and J lost 0 bases, with 7 bases between them. The CDR3 region has the DNA TGTGCCAGCAGCTTATTTCCAGCGAACACCGGGGAGCTGTTTTTT. Encoded protein: CASSLFPANTGELFF. Variable domain in full (rest from reference TRBV7-2 and TRBJ2-2): GAGVSQSPSNKVTEKGKDVELRCDPISGHTALYWYRQSLGQGLEFLIYFQGNSAPDKSGLPSDRFSAERTGGSVSTLTIQRTQQEDSAVYLCASSLFPANTGELFFGEGSRLTVL.

The chain couples TRBV19 to TRBJ1-1; TRBD1 matches at 11 bases. CDR1 is LNHDA, CDR2 SQIVND, per germline (reference sequence). V lost 7 bases, J lost 4 bases, and 11 bases stayed unmatched. The CDR3 has 16 amino acids. This CDR3 is CASTDRGRVQATEAFF. In nucleotides, the CDR3 is TGTGCCAGTACGGACAGGGGGCGCGTACAGGCCACTGAAGCTTTCTTT.